This TCR beta chain is drawn from a study of T cells after yellow fever vaccination. Study results and caveats: Though it reached lower strength, the secondary response hit its peak faster, day 5 versus 15.

CDR1 is ENHRY, CDR2 SYGVKD, per germline. CDR3 size: 15 residues. J gave up 1 base and V 6 bases, and 4 bases lay outside the gene matches. This clonotype occurred a few times. Its antigen is not identified. TCR cDNA was made by 5'RACE template switching, adding a universal primer site and UMIs. One entry per CDR3 protein, called by TCRdb with MiXCR from the 5' RACE reads. The sample shows 150,000 to 200,000 distinct CDR3 sequences, more than 9.5% of them seen only once. This rearrangement joins TRBV10-3 to TRBJ2-2, with TRBD1 identical over 8 bases. The sample was CD8+ T cells sorted from PBMCs, taken 15 days after the yellow fever booster vaccination. The receptor comes from a man aged 18 to 30 who received the YFV17D yellow fever vaccine. The CDR3 sequence: CAISRGLGNTGELFF. CDR3 coding DNA: TGTGCCATCAGCAGGGGGCTGGGGAACACCGGGGAGCTGTTTTTT.